Listed below are T cell receptor beta chains from one sample, sequenced in a study of T cell responses to AZD1222 COVID-19 vaccine. Clones were read by immunoSEQ multiplex PCR, and TCRdb kept only the in-frame ones, dropping some. The data contain roughly 110,000 clones, 92% of them singletons. Sequencing used peripheral blood, obtained 28 days after the second AZD1222 dose. The receptors originated from an adult who received the AZD1222 COVID-19 vaccine. Each CDR3 is given with its conserved first and last residue.

V gene: TRBV25-1; J gene: TRBJ2-1; CDR3 protein: CASSKPGLAGANEQFF
V gene: TRBV28; J gene: TRBJ1-5; CDR3 protein: CASSYRQGHQPQHF
V gene: TRBV10-3; J gene: TRBJ2-3; CDR3 protein: CAIRLLAGDTDTQYF
V gene: TRBV5-1; J gene: TRBJ1-1; CDR3 protein: CASSGVNTEAFF
V gene: TRBV28; J gene: TRBJ1-6; CDR3 protein: CASRSVGSPLHF
V gene: TRBV6-2/TRBV6-3; J gene: TRBJ1-2; CDR3 protein: CASSNAAGRRGYTF
V gene: TRBV19; J gene: TRBJ1-6; CDR3 protein: CASSIAAGTVSPLHF
V gene: TRBV11-3; J gene: TRBJ1-2; CDR3 protein: CASSQGNYGYTF
V gene: TRBV20-1; J gene: TRBJ2-7; CDR3 protein: CSARDAYEQYF
V gene: TRBV27; J gene: TRBJ1-6; CDR3 protein: CASSFSPQGASVQSPLHF
V gene: TRBV5-1; J gene: TRBJ1-1; CDR3 protein: CASKVDTEAFF
V gene: TRBV3-1/TRBV3-2; J gene: TRBJ1-2; CDR3 protein: CASSQDLVNYGYTF
V gene: TRBV7-9; J gene: TRBJ2-7; CDR3 protein: CASSLEGFLSYF
V gene: TRBV30; J gene: TRBJ2-7; CDR3 protein: CAWSVRRETSPYEQYF
V gene: TRBV19; J gene: TRBJ2-5; CDR3 protein: CASRPPLGRGETQYF
V gene: TRBV27; J gene: TRBJ2-1; CDR3 protein: CASSRLSGRRYNEQFF
V gene: TRBV28; J gene: TRBJ2-7; CDR3 protein: CASSLGQVYEQYF
V gene: TRBV7-2; J gene: TRBJ2-1; CDR3 protein: CASADRIKGNEQFF
V gene: TRBV2; J gene: TRBJ2-7; CDR3 protein: CASSEGGTGLYEQYF
V gene: TRBV5-1; J gene: TRBJ1-1; CDR3 protein: CASSLGGGQGFVTEAFF
V gene: TRBV5-6; J gene: TRBJ1-4; CDR3 protein: CASSLGGEKLFF
V gene: TRBV2; J gene: TRBJ1-1; CDR3 protein: CASSGGGIRGEAFF
V gene: TRBV3-1/TRBV3-2; J gene: TRBJ1-4; CDR3 protein: CASSDSGIGLSNEKLFF
V gene: TRBV2; J gene: TRBJ1-5; CDR3 protein: CASSFDRDNQPQHF
V gene: TRBV3-1/TRBV3-2; J gene: TRBJ2-2; CDR3 protein: CASSQAGGTGELFF
V gene: TRBV6-1; J gene: TRBJ2-6; CDR3 protein: CASSEGVFSGANVLTF
V gene: TRBV27; J gene: TRBJ1-5; CDR3 protein: CATALDNSNQPQHF
V gene: TRBV7-6; J gene: TRBJ2-7; CDR3 protein: CASSLDPSDPRAF
V gene: TRBV7-9; J gene: TRBJ2-7; CDR3 protein: CASSLAGDVWEQYF
V gene: TRBV6-5; J gene: TRBJ1-1; CDR3 protein: CASSYPAGGAEAFF
V gene: TRBV4-2; J gene: TRBJ2-7; CDR3 protein: CASSQDARTYEQYF
V gene: TRBV27; J gene: TRBJ2-2; CDR3 protein: CASKTGTGLLGAGELFF
V gene: TRBV29-1; J gene: TRBJ2-5; CDR3 protein: CSGRGGEETQYF
V gene: TRBV6-2/TRBV6-3; J gene: TRBJ2-2; CDR3 protein: CASSYLAGELFF
V gene: TRBV7-8; J gene: TRBJ1-4; CDR3 protein: CASSTAGAEGEKLFF
V gene: TRBV5-5; J gene: TRBJ2-3; CDR3 protein: CASSLGTGGNTDTQYF
V gene: TRBV29-1; J gene: TRBJ2-1; CDR3 protein: CSVEFYNEQFF
V gene: TRBV3-1/TRBV3-2; J gene: TRBJ2-3; CDR3 protein: CASSQASTDTQYF
V gene: TRBV7-2; J gene: TRBJ2-1; CDR3 protein: CASSPNLAGLAGGEQFF
V gene: TRBV27; J gene: TRBJ2-2; CDR3 protein: CASSLSQTGELFF
V gene: TRBV14; J gene: TRBJ2-7; CDR3 protein: CASSQIDRTRYEQYF
V gene: TRBV7-2; J gene: TRBJ2-7; CDR3 protein: CASSLGGGPYEQYF
V gene: TRBV5-5; J gene: TRBJ1-5; CDR3 protein: CASSSGFDQPQHF
V gene: TRBV5-1; J gene: TRBJ2-1; CDR3 protein: CASSLFPRTVGSYNEQFF
V gene: TRBV4-1; J gene: TRBJ2-3; CDR3 protein: CASSQDLRGGAADTQYF
V gene: TRBV27; J gene: TRBJ2-7; CDR3 protein: CASSPLISSGSYEQYF
V gene: TRBV28; J gene: TRBJ2-7; CDR3 protein: CASSGPGNYEQYF
V gene: TRBV7-7; J gene: TRBJ2-2; CDR3 protein: CASSPGTGNTGELFF
V gene: TRBV12-3/TRBV12-4; J gene: TRBJ1-5; CDR3 protein: CASSDRSNQPQHF
V gene: TRBV4-2; J gene: TRBJ1-3; CDR3 protein: CASSQELGTVSGNTIYF